This entry lists 19 T cell receptor beta chains sequenced from one sample in a study of response to subunit inactivated influenza vaccine. MiXCR, applied by TCRdb to the RT-PCR reads, yields one record per CDR3 protein. The sample yields 150,000 to 200,000 distinct CDR3 sequences, 9.2% seen once. The source material was non-naive T cells sorted from PBMCs, sampled on the day of vaccination. The origin of the receptors is a man aged 50 or older who received an inactivated influenza vaccine.

This clonotype came up a few times. This chain links TRBV7-2 with TRBJ2-1, with D perhaps assigned TRBD1 or TRBD2 (6 bases each). Per germline, CDR1 SGHTA and CDR2 FQGNSA. Trimming stripped 7 bases from V and 1 base from J, with 11 bases between. This CDR3 has 14 residues. CDR3 loop: CASTKGGSYNEQFF. CDR3 bases: TGTGCCAGCACGAAAGGGGGGTCCTACAATGAGCAGTTCTTC.

This clonotype showed up many times. This sequence joins TRBV10-2 and TRBJ1-6; D remains ambiguous. V dropped 2 bases and J dropped 2 bases, with 10 bases sitting between them. The CDR3 has 16 residues. Per germline, CDR1 WSHSY and CDR2 SAAADI. The CDR3 DNA reads TGCGCCAGCAGTGAGATTGGTAGGACCTATAATTCACCCCTCCACTTT. It specifies CASSEIGRTYNSPLHF.

About this clonotype itself: Compared with germline, one end of the junction differs, possibly owing to a read error. This chain connects TRBV30 to TRBJ2-7, with 8 nucleotides matching TRBD2. This CDR3 comprises 15 residues. Germline loops: CDR1 GTSNPN, CDR2 SVGIG (reference sequence). In DNA, the CDR3 is TGTGCCTGGGGACTGATTAGCGGGGATCCCTACGAGCAGTATTTC. Protein sequence: CAWGLISGDPYEQYF.

CDR3 DNA: TGCAGTGCTAGTCCCCGAGGGCGGAGCGAGCAGTACTTC. Amino acid sequence: CSASPRGRSEQYF. This chain links TRBV20-1 with TRBJ2-7, with a possible D match to TRBD2 (5 bases). Trimming left V 3 bases short and J 6 bases short, with 15 bases between. Per germline, CDR1 DFQATT and CDR2 SNEGSKA (reference sequence). This CDR3 has 13 residues.

V is TRBV28 and J is TRBJ1-6; D is unclear. The CDR3 runs to 15 residues. The germline V and J ends were trimmed by 3 bases and 9 bases, with 15 bases remaining between them. Per the germline V gene, CDR1 is MDHEN and CDR2 is SYDVKM. DNA of the CDR3: TGTGCCAGCAGTTTCGACGATCGGGTGATTTCACCCCTCCACTTT. This gives the protein CASSFDDRVISPLHF.

The J gene is TRBJ2-3, the V gene TRBV7-2, with 7 bases aligning to TRBD1. The CDR3 is 16 amino acids. Per the germline V gene, CDR1 is SGHTA and CDR2 is FQGNSA. After removal of 4 bases from V and 8 bases from J, the junction contained 15 bases not matched to a gene. The CDR3 sequence is CASSSPGLRGTATQYF. DNA for the CDR3: TGTGCCAGCAGCTCGCCCGGGCTCAGGGGGACGGCTACGCAGTATTTT.

This clonotype was observed a few times. This rearrangement joins TRBV11-3 to TRBJ2-1; 9 nucleotides line up with TRBD1. Germline values: CDR1 SGHNT, CDR2 YENEEA. After removal of 1 base from V and 5 bases from J, the junction contained 3 bases not matched to a gene. This CDR3 is built from 15 residues. This CDR3 is CASSLGQGGNNEQFF. CDR3 bases: TGTGCCAGCAGCTTAGGACAGGGGGGAAACAATGAGCAGTTCTTC.

This clonotype came up a few times. The CDR3 DNA sequence: TGTGCCAGCAGCTTGACAGGGGCCTCCACTGAAGCTTTCTTT. Translated: CASSLTGASTEAFF. The rearrangement links TRBV28 to TRBJ1-1, with 8 bases fitting TRBD1. The CDR3 has 14 amino acids. Losses at the gene ends were 6 bases for V and 4 bases for J; bases not matched to a gene: 7. Looked up from germline, CDR1 is MDHEN and CDR2 is SYDVKM.

This clonotype was counted at least ten times. The chain links TRBV4-2 to TRBJ2-5; 9 nucleotides match TRBD1. V lost 5 bases, J lost 4 bases, and 8 bases stayed unmatched. The CDR3 totals 15 residues. Germline loops: CDR1 LGHNA, CDR2 YNFKEQ. CDR3 loop: CASSSRDRDLETQYF. CDR3 nucleotides: TGTGCCAGCAGCAGCCGGGACAGGGATTTAGAGACCCAGTACTTC.

Ten or more counts support this clonotype. This sequence joins TRBV4-2 and TRBJ2-2; 7 nucleotides align to TRBD1. The V and J ends lost 5 bases and 6 bases, in that order; junction bases with no gene match: 3. From germline, CDR1 is LGHNA and CDR2 YNFKEQ. CDR3 length: 13 residues. The CDR3 loop is CASSTQGAGELFF. The CDR3, as DNA: TGTGCCAGCAGCACCCAGGGGGCCGGGGAGCTGTTTTTT.

This sequence joins TRBV20-1 and TRBJ2-5, with D uncertain. The CDR3 is 14 amino acids. The germline V gene has CDR1 DFQATT and CDR2 SNEGSKA (reference sequence). Trimming removed 0 bases from V and 2 bases from J, with 10 bases in between. CDR3 sequence reads: CSARDISQQETQYF. The DNA for the CDR3 is TGCAGTGCTAGAGATATTTCACAGCAAGAGACCCAGTACTTC.

This clonotype was detected only a few times. This chain links TRBV7-8 with TRBJ2-2, with D perhaps TRBD1 or TRBD2 (5 bases each). The CDR3 runs to 15 residues. V gave up 4 bases and J gave up 2 bases, with 11 bases separating them. Germline CDR1 SGHVS, CDR2 FQNEAQ. The DNA of the CDR3 is TGTGCCAGCAGCTCTCCGGGACCTAACACCGGGGAGCTGTTTTTT. Amino acids: CASSSPGPNTGELFF.

V is TRBV9 and J is TRBJ2-3; 13 bases map to TRBD2. Germline CDR1 SGDLS, CDR2 YYNGEE. V lost 4 bases to trimming and J lost 3 bases; unmatched junction nucleotides: 5. This CDR3 is 16 amino acids long. This CDR3 is CASSLGLAGETDTQYF. CDR3 bases: TGTGCCAGCAGCTTAGGACTAGCGGGGGAGACAGATACGCAGTATTTT.

This clonotype was counted many times. The rearrangement uses TRBV18 and TRBJ1-5; the match to TRBD1 covers 7 bases. Germline values: CDR1 KGHSH, CDR2 LQKENI. The CDR3 length is 15 residues. V trimming: 0 bases; J trimming: 3 bases; junction bases outside the gene matches: 2. The CDR3 DNA reads TGTGCCAGCTCACCACCAGGGGGCTTCAATCAGCCCCAGCATTTT. It is translated as CASSPPGGFNQPQHF.

This clonotype was observed many times. The CDR3 region is CASSSQTPGEQYF. In DNA, the CDR3 is TGTGCCAGCAGCTCACAGACCCCTGGCGAGCAGTACTTC. J is TRBJ2-7 and V is TRBV7-2; D gene unclear. Germline CDR1 reads SGHTA; CDR2 reads FQGNSA. The germline V and J ends were trimmed by 4 bases and 6 bases, with 13 bases remaining between them. The CDR3 has 13 amino acids.

This clonotype was picked up a small number of times. The CDR3 loop is CASSSQDTGELFF. CDR3 bases: TGTGCCAGCAGCTCTCAAGACACCGGGGAGCTGTTTTTT. This chain joins TRBV11-3 and TRBJ2-2; no reliable D call. The CDR3 spans 13 residues. V shed 4 bases and J shed 3 bases, with 6 bases lying between them. CDR1 is SGHNT and CDR2 is YENEEA in the germline V gene.

This clonotype was found many times. The chain joins TRBV3-1 to TRBJ2-1; 11 bases agree with TRBD1. The CDR3 extends over 18 amino acids. Germline V gives CDR1 LGHDT, CDR2 YNNKEL (reference sequence). Unmatched junction bases numbered 12, after V lost 0 bases and J lost 8 bases. CDR3: CASSQDLPGQGAWDEQFF. DNA of the CDR3: TGTGCCAGCAGCCAAGATCTACCTGGACAGGGGGCGTGGGATGAGCAGTTCTTC.

This rearrangement joins TRBV5-1 to TRBJ2-7, with 7 nucleotides matching TRBD1. J was trimmed by 6 bases and V by 3 bases; bases with no gene match: 12. Looked up from germline, CDR1 is SGHRS and CDR2 is YFSETQ. The CDR3 length is 15 residues. The CDR3 protein is CASSSAGTVAFEQYF. The CDR3 DNA sequence: TGCGCCAGCAGCTCGGCCGGGACAGTCGCTTTCGAGCAGTACTTC.

This chain links TRBV7-9 with TRBJ1-3, with D unclear. With 4 bases removed from V and 0 bases from J, the gap between germline ends came to 13 bases. This CDR3 region has 16 residues. The germline CDR1 and CDR2 sequences are SEHNR and FQNEAQ (reference sequence). CDR3 nucleotides: TGTGCCAGCAGCTCCAGCTCCGATGTCTCTGGAAACACCATATATTTT. It codes for CASSSSSDVSGNTIYF.